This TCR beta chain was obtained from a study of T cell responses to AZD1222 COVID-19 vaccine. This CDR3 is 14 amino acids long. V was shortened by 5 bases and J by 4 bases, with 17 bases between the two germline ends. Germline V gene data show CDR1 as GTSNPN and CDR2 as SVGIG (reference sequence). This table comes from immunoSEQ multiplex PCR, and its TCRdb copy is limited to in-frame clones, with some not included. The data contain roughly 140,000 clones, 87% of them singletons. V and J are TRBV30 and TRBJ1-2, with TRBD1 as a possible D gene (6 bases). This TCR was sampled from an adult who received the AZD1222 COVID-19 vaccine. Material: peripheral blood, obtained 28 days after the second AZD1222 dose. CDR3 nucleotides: TGTGCCTGGGACAGGAATCCACCAAGCTATGGCTACACCTTC. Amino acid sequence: CAWDRNPPSYGYTF.